A single sample gave rise to the 3 T cell receptor beta chains below, sequenced in a study of T cells expressing NK-cell markers. TCRdb reprocessed the 5' RACE reads and keeps a single row for each CDR3 protein, giving no DNA. The repertoire table contains approximately 550,000 distinct CDR3 sequences. The specimen sequenced was blood T cells: a sorted CD56 or NKG2C T cell subset, CD4+ or CD8+ T cells, or bulk PBMC T cells (not recorded which). The receptors stem from a man aged 18 to 35 in good health.

This chain connects TRBV29-1 to TRBJ2-7; no DNA is available, so the TRBD1 call from TCRdb remains unchecked. Germline V gene data show CDR1 as SQVTM and CDR2 as ANQGSEA. This CDR3 has 15 amino acids. Here the CDR3 reads CSVEAGTLTSYEQYF.

The chain carries TRBV20-1 and TRBJ2-3; the D call from TCRdb, TRBD1, cannot be confirmed without DNA. The V gene's germline CDR1 is DFQATT and CDR2 SNEGSKA (reference sequence). The CDR3 has 14 amino acids. The CDR3 loop is CSARVGTDTDTQYF.

The V and J genes are TRBV11-2 and TRBJ2-5; TCRdb gives TRBD2 as the D gene, but with no DNA this cannot be confirmed. This CDR3 spans 16 amino acids. Per germline, CDR1 SGHAT and CDR2 FQNNGV. CDR3 in amino acids: CASSFPLGERGETQYF.